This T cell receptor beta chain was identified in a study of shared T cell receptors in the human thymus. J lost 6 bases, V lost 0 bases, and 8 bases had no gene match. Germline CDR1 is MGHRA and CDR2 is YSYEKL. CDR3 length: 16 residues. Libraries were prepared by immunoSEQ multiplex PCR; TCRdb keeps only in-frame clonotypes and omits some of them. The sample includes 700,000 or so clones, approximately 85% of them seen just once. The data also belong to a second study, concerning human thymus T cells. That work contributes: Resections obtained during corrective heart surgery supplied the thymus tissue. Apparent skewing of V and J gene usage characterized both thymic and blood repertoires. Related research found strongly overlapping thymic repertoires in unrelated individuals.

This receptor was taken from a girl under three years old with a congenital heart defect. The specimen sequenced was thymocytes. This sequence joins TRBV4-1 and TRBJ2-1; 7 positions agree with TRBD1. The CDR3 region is CASSQEFRDSINEQFF. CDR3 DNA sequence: TGCGCCAGCAGCCAAGAGTTCCGGGACAGTATCAATGAGCAGTTCTTC.